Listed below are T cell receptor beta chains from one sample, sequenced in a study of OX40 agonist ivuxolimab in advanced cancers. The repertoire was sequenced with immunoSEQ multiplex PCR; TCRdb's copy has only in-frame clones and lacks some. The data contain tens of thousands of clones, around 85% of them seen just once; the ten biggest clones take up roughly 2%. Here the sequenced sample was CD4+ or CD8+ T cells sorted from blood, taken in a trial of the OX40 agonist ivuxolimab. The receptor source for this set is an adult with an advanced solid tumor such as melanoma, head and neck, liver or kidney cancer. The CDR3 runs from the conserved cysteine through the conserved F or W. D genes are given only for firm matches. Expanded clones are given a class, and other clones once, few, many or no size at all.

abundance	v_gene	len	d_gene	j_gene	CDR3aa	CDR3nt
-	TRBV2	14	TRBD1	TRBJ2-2	CASWQGANTGELFF	TGTGCCAGCTGGCAGGGGGCTAACACCGGGGAGCTGTTTTTT
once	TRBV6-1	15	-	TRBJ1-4	CASSEARDIGEKLFF	TGTGCCAGCAGTGAAGCGCGGGACATTGGAGAAAAACTGTTTTTT
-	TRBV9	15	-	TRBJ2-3	CASSVGVGATDTQYF	TGTGCCAGCAGCGTGGGGGTTGGGGCCACAGATACGCAGTATTTT
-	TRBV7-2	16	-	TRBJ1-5	CASSLSARAANQPQHF	TGTGCCAGCAGCTTAAGCGCCAGGGCGGCCAATCAGCCCCAGCATTTT
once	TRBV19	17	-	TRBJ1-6	CASSIRRSSSYNSPLHF	TGTGCCAGTAGTATCCGACGTTCGAGCTCCTATAATTCACCCCTCCACTTT
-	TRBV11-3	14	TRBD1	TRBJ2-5	CASSLNQGAETQYF	TGTGCCAGCAGCTTAAATCAGGGGGCGGAGACCCAGTACTTC
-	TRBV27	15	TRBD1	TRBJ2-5	CASSSRDRGWQTQYF	TGTGCCAGCAGTTCCCGGGACAGGGGGTGGCAGACCCAGTACTTC
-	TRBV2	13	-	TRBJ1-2	CASSGLLNYGYTF	TGTGCCAGCAGTGGCCTCCTTAACTATGGCTACACCTTC
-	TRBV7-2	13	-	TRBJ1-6	CASSPAGNSPLHF	TGTGCCAGCAGCCCCGCGGGGAATTCACCCCTCCACTTT
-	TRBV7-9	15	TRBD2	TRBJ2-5	CASSLGLALQETQYF	TGTGCCAGCAGCTTAGGACTAGCGCTACAAGAGACCCAGTACTTC
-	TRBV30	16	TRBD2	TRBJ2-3	CAWSGGVSGGADTQYF	TGTGCCTGGAGTGGAGGAGTGAGCGGGGGGGCCGATACGCAGTATTTT
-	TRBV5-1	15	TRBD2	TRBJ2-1	CASSLMAGGGDEQFF	TGCGCCAGCAGCTTGATGGCGGGGGGCGGCGATGAGCAGTTCTTC
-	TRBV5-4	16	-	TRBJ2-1	CASSLNRALSYNEQFF	TGTGCCAGCAGCTTGAACAGGGCCCTCTCCTACAATGAGCAGTTCTTC
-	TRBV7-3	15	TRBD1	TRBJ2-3	CASSLGGQSTDTQYF	TGTGCCAGCAGCTTAGGGGGACAGAGCACAGATACGCAGTATTTT
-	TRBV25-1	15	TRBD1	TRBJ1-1	CASSFATGGNTEAFF	TGTGCCAGCAGTTTTGCGACAGGGGGCAACACTGAAGCTTTCTTT
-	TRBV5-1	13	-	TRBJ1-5	CATREDSNQPQHF	TGCGCCACCCGGGAGGATAGCAATCAGCCCCAGCATTTT
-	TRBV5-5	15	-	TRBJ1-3	CASSLADVPGNTIYF	TGTGCCAGCAGCTTGGCCGACGTCCCAGGAAACACCATATATTTT
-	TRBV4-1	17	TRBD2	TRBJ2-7	CASSQTYGGGPSYEQYF	TGCGCCAGCAGCCAAACGTATGGCGGGGGGCCCTCCTACGAGCAGTACTTC
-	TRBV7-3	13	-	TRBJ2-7	CASSRGTSYEQYF	TGTGCCAGCAGTAGAGGGACCTCCTACGAGCAGTACTTC
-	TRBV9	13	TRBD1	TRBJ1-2	CASSGGQGYGYTF	TGTGCCAGCAGCGGTGGACAGGGCTACGGCTACACCTTC
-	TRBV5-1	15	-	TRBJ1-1	CASSLDPQRSTEAFF	TGCGCCAGCAGCTTGGACCCACAAAGAAGCACTGAAGCTTTCTTT
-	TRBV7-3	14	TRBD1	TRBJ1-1	CASSLNRGSTEAFF	TGTGCCAGCAGCTTAAACAGGGGAAGCACTGAAGCTTTCTTT
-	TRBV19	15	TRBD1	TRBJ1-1	CASSIQTGFHTEAFF	TGTGCCAGTAGTATACAGACAGGGTTTCACACTGAAGCTTTCTTT
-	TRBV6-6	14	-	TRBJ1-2	CASSFSGFNYGYTF	TGTGCCAGCAGTTTTTCCGGGTTCAACTATGGCTACACCTTC
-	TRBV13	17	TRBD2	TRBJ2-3	CASSLVGLAGTADTQYF	TGTGCCAGCAGCTTAGTCGGACTAGCGGGGACGGCAGATACGCAGTATTTT
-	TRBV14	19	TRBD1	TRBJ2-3	CASSQQPGQGTSSTDTQYF	TGTGCCAGCAGCCAACAACCGGGACAGGGGACTTCTAGCACAGATACGCAGTATTTT
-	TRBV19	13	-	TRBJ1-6	CASTPTAKPPLHF	TGTGCCAGTACCCCTACCGCGAAACCACCCCTCCACTTT
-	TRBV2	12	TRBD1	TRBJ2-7	CARGDRSYEQYF	TGTGCCCGAGGGGACAGGTCCTACGAGCAGTACTTC
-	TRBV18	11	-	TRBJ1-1	CASSRDTEAFF	TGTGCCAGCTCTCGGGACACTGAAGCTTTCTTT
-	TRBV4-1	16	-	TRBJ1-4	CASSRPGLGEGEKLFF	TGCGCCAGCAGCCGACCCGGTTTAGGCGAAGGAGAAAAACTGTTTTTT
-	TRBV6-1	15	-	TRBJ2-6	CASNRQSSGANVLTF	TGTGCCAGCAACCGGCAGTCCTCTGGGGCCAACGTCCTGACTTTC
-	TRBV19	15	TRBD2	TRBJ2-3	CASSPGGARADTQYF	TGTGCCAGTAGTCCCGGGGGGGCGAGGGCGGATACGCAGTATTTT
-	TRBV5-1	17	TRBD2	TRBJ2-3	CASSHGTSGGSTDTQYF	TGCGCCAGCAGCCACGGGACTAGCGGGGGGAGCACAGATACGCAGTATTTT
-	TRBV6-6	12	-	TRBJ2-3	CASRRGGDTQYF	TGTGCCAGCAGAAGGGGTGGGGATACGCAGTATTTT
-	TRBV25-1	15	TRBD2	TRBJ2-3	CASSEFGGGTDTQYF	TGTGCCAGCAGTGAATTCGGGGGGGGCACAGATACGCAGTATTTT
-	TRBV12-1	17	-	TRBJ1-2	CASSPWGGRWANYGYTF	TGTGCCAGCAGCCCGTGGGGGGGGCGGTGGGCTAACTATGGCTACACCTTC
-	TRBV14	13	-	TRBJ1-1	CASSQTVNTEAFF	TGTGCCAGCAGCCAAACGGTGAACACTGAAGCTTTCTTT
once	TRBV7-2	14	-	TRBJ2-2	CASSSKGPAGELFF	TGTGCCAGCAGCTCCAAGGGGCCCGCCGGGGAGCTGTTTTTT
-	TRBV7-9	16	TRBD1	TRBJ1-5	CASSLSSGTVEQPQHF	TGTGCCAGCAGCTTAAGTTCCGGGACAGTGGAACAGCCCCAGCATTTT
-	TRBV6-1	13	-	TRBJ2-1	CASSAAGVGEQFF	TGTGCCAGCAGTGCTGCAGGGGTTGGCGAGCAGTTCTTC
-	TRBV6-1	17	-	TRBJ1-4	CASSESGALATNEKLFF	TGTGCCAGCAGTGAATCAGGAGCACTGGCAACTAATGAAAAACTGTTTTTT